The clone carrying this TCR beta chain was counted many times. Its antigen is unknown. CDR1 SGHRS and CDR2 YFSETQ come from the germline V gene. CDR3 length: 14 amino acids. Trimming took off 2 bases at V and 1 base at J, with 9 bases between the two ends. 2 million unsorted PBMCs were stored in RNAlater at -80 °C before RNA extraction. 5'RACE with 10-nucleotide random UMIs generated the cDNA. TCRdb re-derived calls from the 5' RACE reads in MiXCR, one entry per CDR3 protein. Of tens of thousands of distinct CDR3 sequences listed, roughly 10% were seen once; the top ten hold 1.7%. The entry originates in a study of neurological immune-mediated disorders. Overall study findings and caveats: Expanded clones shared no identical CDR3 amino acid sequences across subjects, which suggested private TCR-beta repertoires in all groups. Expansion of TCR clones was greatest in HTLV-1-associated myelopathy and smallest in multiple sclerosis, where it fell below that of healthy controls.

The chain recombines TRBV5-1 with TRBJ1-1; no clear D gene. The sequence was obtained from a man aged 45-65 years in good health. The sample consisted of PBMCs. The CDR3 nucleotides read TGCGCCAGCAGCTTAGGACTGGGGAACACTGAAGCTTTCTTT. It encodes CASSLGLGNTEAFF. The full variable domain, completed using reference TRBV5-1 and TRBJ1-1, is KAGVTQTPRYLIKTRGQQVTLSCSPISGHRSVSWYQQTPGQGLQFLFEYFSETQRNKGNFPGRFSGRQFSNSRSEMNVSTLELGDSALYLCASSLGLGNTEAFFGQGTRLTVV.